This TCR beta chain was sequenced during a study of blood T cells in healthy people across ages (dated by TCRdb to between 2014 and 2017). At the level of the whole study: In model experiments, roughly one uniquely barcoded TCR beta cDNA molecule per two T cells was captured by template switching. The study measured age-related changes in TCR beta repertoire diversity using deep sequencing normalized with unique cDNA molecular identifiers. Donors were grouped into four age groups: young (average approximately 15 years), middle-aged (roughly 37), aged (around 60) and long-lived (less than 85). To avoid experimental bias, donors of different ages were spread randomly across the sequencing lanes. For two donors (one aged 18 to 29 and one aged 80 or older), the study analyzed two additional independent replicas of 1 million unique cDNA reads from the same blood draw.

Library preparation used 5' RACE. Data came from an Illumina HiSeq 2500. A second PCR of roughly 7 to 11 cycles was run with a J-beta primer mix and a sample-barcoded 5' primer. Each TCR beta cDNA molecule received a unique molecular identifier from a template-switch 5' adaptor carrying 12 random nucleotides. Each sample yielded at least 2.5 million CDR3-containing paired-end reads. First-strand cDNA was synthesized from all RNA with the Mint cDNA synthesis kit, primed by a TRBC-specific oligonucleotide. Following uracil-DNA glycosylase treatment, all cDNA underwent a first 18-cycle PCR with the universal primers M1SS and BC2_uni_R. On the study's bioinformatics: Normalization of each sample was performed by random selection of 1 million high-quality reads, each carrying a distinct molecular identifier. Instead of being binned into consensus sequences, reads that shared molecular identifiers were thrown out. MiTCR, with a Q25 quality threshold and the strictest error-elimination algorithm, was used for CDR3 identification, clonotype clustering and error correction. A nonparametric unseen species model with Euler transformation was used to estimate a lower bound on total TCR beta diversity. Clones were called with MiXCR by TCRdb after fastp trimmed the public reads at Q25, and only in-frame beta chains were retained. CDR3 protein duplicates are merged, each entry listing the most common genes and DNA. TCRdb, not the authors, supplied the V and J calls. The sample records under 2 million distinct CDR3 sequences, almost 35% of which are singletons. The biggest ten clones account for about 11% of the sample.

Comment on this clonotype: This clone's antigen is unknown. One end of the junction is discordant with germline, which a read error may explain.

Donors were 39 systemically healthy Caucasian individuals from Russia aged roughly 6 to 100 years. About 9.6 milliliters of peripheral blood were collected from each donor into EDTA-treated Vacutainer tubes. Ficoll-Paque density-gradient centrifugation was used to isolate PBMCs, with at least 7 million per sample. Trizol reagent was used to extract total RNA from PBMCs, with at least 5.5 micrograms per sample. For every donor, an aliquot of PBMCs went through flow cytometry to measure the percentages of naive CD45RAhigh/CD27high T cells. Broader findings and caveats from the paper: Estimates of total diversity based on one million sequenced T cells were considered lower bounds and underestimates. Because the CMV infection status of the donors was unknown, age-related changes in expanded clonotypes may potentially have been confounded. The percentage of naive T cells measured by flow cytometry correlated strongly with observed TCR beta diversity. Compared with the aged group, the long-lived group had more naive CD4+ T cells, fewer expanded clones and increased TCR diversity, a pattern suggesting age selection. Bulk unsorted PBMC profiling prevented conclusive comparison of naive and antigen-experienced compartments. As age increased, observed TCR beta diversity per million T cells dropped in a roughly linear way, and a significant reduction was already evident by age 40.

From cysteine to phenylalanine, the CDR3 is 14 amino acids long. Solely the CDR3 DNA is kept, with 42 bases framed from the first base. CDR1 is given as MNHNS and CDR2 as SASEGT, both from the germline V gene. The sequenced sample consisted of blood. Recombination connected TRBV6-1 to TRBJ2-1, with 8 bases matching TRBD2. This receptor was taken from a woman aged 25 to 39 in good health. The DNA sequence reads TGTGCCAGCAGTATTAGCGGGGACTACAATGGGCAGTTCTTC. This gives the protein CASSISGDYNGQFF.